The 21 T cell receptor beta chains below were found in one sample sequenced in a study of blood T cells in healthy people across ages. Then a second PCR, running roughly 6 to 11 cycles, was carried out with a sample-barcoded 5' primer and a J-beta primer mix. TCRdb analysed the 5' RACE reads with MiXCR anew, one entry per CDR3 protein. The table has some 1 million distinct CDR3 sequences, around 45% seen once. Sequencing was performed on blood. The receptors here all came from a woman aged 55-75 years in good health.

This rearrangement joins TRBV2 to TRBJ2-1, with 9 bases lining up with TRBD2. The CDR3 consists of 14 residues. Germline V gives CDR1 SNHLY, CDR2 FYNNEI. With 6 bases clipped from V and 5 bases from J, the junction kept 5 bases outside the gene matches. The CDR3 spells CASRGLAQNNEQFF. The CDR3 nucleotides read TGTGCCAGCAGAGGACTAGCGCAGAACAATGAGCAGTTCTTC.

This clonotype was seen more than once but under ten times. This chain links TRBV6-5 with TRBJ2-7; TRBD2 matches at 12 bases. This CDR3 contains 14 residues. Trimming removed 2 bases from V and 7 bases from J; junction bases left unmatched: 3. Per germline, CDR1 MNHEY and CDR2 SVGAGI. The CDR3 DNA follows: TGTGCCAGCAGTTACGACCTAGCGGGGGGGGAGCAGTACTTC. This translates into CASSYDLAGGEQYF.

This clonotype was observed a few times. J is TRBJ2-7 and V is TRBV20-1; 7 bases match TRBD2. This CDR3 comprises 13 residues. Trimming removed 0 bases from V and 3 bases from J; junction bases left unmatched: 2. From germline, CDR1 is DFQATT and CDR2 SNEGSKA (reference sequence). The CDR3 is CSAREGGGYEQYF. The CDR3 nucleotides are TGCAGTGCTAGAGAGGGGGGGGGCTACGAGCAGTACTTC.

V gene TRBV11-2 combines with J gene TRBJ2-7, with D possibly TRBD1 on 6 matching bases. V lost 2 bases and J lost 6, with 11 bases in between. This CDR3 has 13 residues. Germline lookup yields CDR1 SGHAT and CDR2 FQNNGV. CDR3 protein: CASSLYQGPEQYF. CDR3 DNA: TGTGCCAGCAGCTTATATCAGGGGCCCGAGCAGTACTTC.

CDR3 coding DNA: TGTGCCAGCAGCTTCCCGGGACAGGGAAACGAGCAGTACTTC. Protein sequence: CASSFPGQGNEQYF. This chain joins TRBV7-9 and TRBJ2-7, with 9 bases lining up with TRBD1. Germline V CDR1 and CDR2: SEHNR, FQNEAQ (reference sequence). The CDR3 covers 14 residues. The trim removed 3 bases at V and 5 bases at J, leaving 5 bases unmatched.

The chain joins TRBV13 to TRBJ2-1, with D perhaps TRBD2 (6 bases). The germline V and J ends were trimmed by 5 bases and 5 bases, with 16 bases remaining between them. CDR1 and CDR2 (germline): PRHDT, FYEKMQ (reference sequence). The CDR3 is 15 amino acids. As DNA, the CDR3 is TGTGCCAGCAGCGAGTATAGCGGCTCGGACAATGAGCAGTTCTTC. Translating it yields CASSEYSGSDNEQFF. Full variable domain (remainder filled in from reference TRBV13 and TRBJ2-1): AAGVIQSPRHLIKEKRETATLKCYPIPRHDTVYWYQQGPGQDPQFLISFYEKMQSDKGSIPDRFSAQQFSDYHSELNMSSLELGDSALYFCASSEYSGSDNEQFFGPGTRLTVL.

The chain joins TRBV10-3 to TRBJ2-6, with TRBD1 as a possible D gene (6 bases). V lost 0 bases and J 0 bases, leaving 12 bases between the germline ends. The V gene's germline CDR1 is ENHRY and CDR2 SYGVKD. The CDR3 loop spans 18 amino acids. This chain's CDR3 is CAISESGTQGSGANVLTF. The DNA of the CDR3 is TGTGCCATCAGTGAGTCAGGGACACAAGGCTCTGGGGCCAACGTCCTGACTTTC.

The chain recombines TRBV4-2 with TRBJ2-1; 10 nucleotides align to TRBD2. Per the germline V gene, CDR1 is LGHNA and CDR2 is YNFKEQ. V shed 2 bases, J shed 6 bases, and the junction held 4 bases outside the gene matches. The CDR3 is 15 amino acids. The CDR3 loop reads CASSQLAGDTNEQFF. As DNA, the CDR3 is TGTGCCAGCAGCCAACTAGCGGGAGATACCAATGAGCAGTTCTTC.

This clonotype has just a few counts. The chain recombines TRBV12-3 or TRBV12-4 with TRBJ2-5; D perhaps matches TRBD2 (5 bases). V lost 4 bases, J lost 11 bases, and 20 bases lay in between. The CDR3 totals 14 residues. CDR3 nucleotide sequence: TGTGCCAGCAGTTCCCGGGCGACTGCAAGGGAGCAGTACTTC. Translation gives CASSSRATAREQYF.

The CDR3 nucleotides are TGTGCCAGCAGCGGCCGACAGGGAATAACAGCCGGGGAGCTGTTTTTT. It specifies CASSGRQGITAGELFF. V usage is TRBV9 and J usage is TRBJ2-2; TRBD1 agrees at 7 bases. The CDR3 totals 16 residues. Germline-derived CDR1 and CDR2 are SGDLS and YYNGEE. V dropped 3 bases and J dropped 6; count of bases not matched to a gene: 11.

V and J are TRBV7-2 and TRBJ2-3; the D gene could be TRBD1 or TRBD2 (5 bases each). Germline CDR1 is SGHTA and CDR2 is FQGNSA. V lost 2 bases and J lost 5, with 14 bases in between. The CDR3 has 15 amino acids. The CDR3 loop is CASSLKGMRGDTQYF. The CDR3 bases are TGTGCCAGCAGCTTAAAGGGGATGAGGGGAGATACGCAGTATTTT.

The chain's CDR3 is CASREREGPDEQYF. Here the CDR3 DNA reads TGTGCCAGCAGGGAACGGGAGGGACCAGACGAGCAGTACTTC. This sequence joins TRBV12-3 or TRBV12-4 and TRBJ2-7, with 8 bases that match TRBD2. CDR3 size: 14 residues. With 6 bases clipped from V and 5 bases from J, the junction kept 9 bases outside the gene matches.

This clonotype was observed a handful of times. The V and J genes are TRBV28 and TRBJ2-4; D gene ambiguous. This CDR3 has 14 amino acids. Germline CDR1 reads MDHEN; CDR2 reads SYDVKM. Trimming removed 11 bases from V and 0 bases from J, with 14 bases in between. CDR3 region: CASAASGAKNIQYF. For the CDR3, the DNA is TGTGCCTCCGCAGCCTCTGGAGCCAAAAACATTCAGTACTTC. Based on the CDR3 plus reference TRBV28 and TRBJ2-4, the full variable domain is DVKVTQSSRYLVKRTGEKVFLECVQDMDHENMFWYRQDPGLGLRLIYFSYDVKMKEKGDIPEGYSVSREKKERFSLILESASTNQTSMYLCASAASGAKNIQYFGAGTRLSVL.

This clonotype was seen more than once but under ten times. This sequence joins TRBV5-1 and TRBJ1-6; tentative D call: TRBD1 (6 bases). The germline gives CDR1 SGHRS, CDR2 YFSETQ. This CDR3 has 15 residues. V lost 4 bases to trimming and J lost 8 bases, with 16 bases between them. CDR3 sequence: CASSAVGEGDSPLHF. The DNA of the CDR3 is TGCGCCAGCAGCGCCGTCGGGGAGGGGGATTCACCCCTCCACTTT. The whole variable domain, filled in from reference TRBV5-1 and TRBJ1-6, reads KAGVTQTPRYLIKTRGQQVTLSCSPISGHRSVSWYQQTPGQGLQFLFEYFSETQRNKGNFPGRFSGRQFSNSRSEMNVSTLELGDSALYLCASSAVGEGDSPLHFGNGTRLTVT.

This clonotype was seen a handful of times. For the CDR3, the DNA is TGTGCCTGGAGTGAGGAAGGGTTGGTTTGGGCCAAAAACATTCAGTACTTC. Protein product: CAWSEEGLVWAKNIQYF. The chain has TRBV30 and TRBJ2-4, with unresolved D. This CDR3 comprises 17 residues. Trimming left V 1 base short and J 1 base short, with 17 bases between. Germline V gene data show CDR1 as GTSNPN and CDR2 as SVGIG (reference sequence).

This clonotype was picked up a small number of times. The rearrangement links TRBV12-3 or TRBV12-4 to TRBJ2-3, with D tentatively TRBD1 or TRBD2 (5 bases each). V was pared by 8 bases and J by 0 bases, with 21 bases between. There are 17 residues in the CDR3. CDR3: CASGTSPGALSTDTQYF. CDR3 DNA sequence: TGTGCCAGCGGAACATCCCCCGGGGCTCTAAGCACAGATACGCAGTATTTT.

The chain carries TRBV7-9 and TRBJ1-6; 7 positions match TRBD1. With 6 bases clipped from V and 9 bases from J, the junction kept 17 bases outside the gene matches. Germline lookup yields CDR1 SEHNR and CDR2 FQNEAQ (reference sequence). This CDR3 region has 17 residues. Here the CDR3 DNA reads TGTGCCAGCAGGGACGGGACAGTTGGTCCCTCGAGTTCACCCCTCCACTTT. This codes for CASRDGTVGPSSSPLHF.

This clonotype was counted a few times. The J gene is TRBJ2-7, the V gene TRBV11-3, with 8 bases lining up with TRBD2. Germline CDR1 reads SGHNT; CDR2 reads YENEEA. V lost 5 bases to trimming and J lost 6 bases; unmatched junction nucleotides: 18. The CDR3 contains 17 residues. The CDR3 here is CASSRYGLAEIPIEQYF. CDR3 in DNA: TGTGCCAGCAGCCGTTACGGACTAGCTGAGATTCCCATCGAGCAGTACTTC.

The rearrangement joins TRBV20-1 to TRBJ1-4; D is unresolved. The CDR3 extends over 13 amino acids. Trimming took 3 bases from V and 0 from J, leaving 5 bases between them. The V gene's germline CDR1 is DFQATT and CDR2 SNEGSKA (reference sequence). The CDR3 region has the DNA TGCAGTGCTAGCAAAGCAACTAATGAAAAACTGTTTTTT. Translation gives CSASKATNEKLFF.

This clonotype was seen many times. V and J are TRBV20-1 and TRBJ2-7; 8 positions agree with TRBD1. In germline, CDR1 is DFQATT, CDR2 SNEGSKA (reference sequence). The CDR3 runs to 12 residues. The CDR3 loop reads CSARGQGYEQYF. The CDR3 DNA follows: TGCAGCGCCAGGGGGCAGGGGTACGAGCAGTACTTC.

In its sample, this clonotype was seen many times. The chain recombines TRBV12-5 with TRBJ2-3; tentative D call: TRBD1 (6 bases). The V gene lost 6 bases and the J gene lost 0 bases, with 13 bases spanning the gap. The CDR3 runs 15 residues. Germline-derived CDR1 and CDR2 are LGHNT and FRNRAP. CDR3: CASGIQGISTDTQYF. DNA for the CDR3: TGTGCTAGTGGGATTCAGGGGATCAGCACAGATACGCAGTATTTT.